This T cell receptor beta chain comes out of a study of OX40 agonist ivuxolimab in advanced cancers. Study as a whole: More than 35% of patients had received prior checkpoint inhibitor therapy.

Libraries were prepared by immunoSEQ multiplex PCR; TCRdb keeps only in-frame clonotypes and omits some of them. The sample gives about 60,000 clones, 85% to 90% of which show up once; around 3.6% is in the top ten. Whole-study findings and limits: Relative to CD4+ cells, CD8+ T cells on average had more expanded clones. CD4+ and CD8+ T cells in blood underwent clonal expansion by week 6 at 0.1 to 3.0 mg/kg.

Germline CDR1 is SEHNR and CDR2 is FQNEAQ (reference sequence). V was shortened by 4 bases and J by 8 bases, with 17 bases between the two germline ends. CDR3 length: 14 amino acids. A few counts support this clone. Its specificity is not known. This specimen consisted of CD4+ or CD8+ T cells sorted from blood, obtained in a trial of the OX40 agonist ivuxolimab. The V gene is TRBV7-9, the J gene TRBJ1-2; D is unresolved. The TCR comes from an adult with an advanced solid tumor such as melanoma, head and neck, liver or kidney cancer. Written as DNA, the CDR3 is TGTGCCAGCAGCTCCGTGAGGGTGATACGGGGCTACACCTTC. This encodes CASSSVRVIRGYTF. Together with reference TRBV7-9 and TRBJ1-2, the CDR3 gives the full variable domain: DTGVSQNPRHKITKRGQNVTFRCDPISEHNRLYWYRQTLGQGPEFLTYFQNEAQLEKSRLLSDRFSAERPKGSFSTLEIQRTEQGDSAMYLCASSSVRVIRGYTFGSGTRLTVV.